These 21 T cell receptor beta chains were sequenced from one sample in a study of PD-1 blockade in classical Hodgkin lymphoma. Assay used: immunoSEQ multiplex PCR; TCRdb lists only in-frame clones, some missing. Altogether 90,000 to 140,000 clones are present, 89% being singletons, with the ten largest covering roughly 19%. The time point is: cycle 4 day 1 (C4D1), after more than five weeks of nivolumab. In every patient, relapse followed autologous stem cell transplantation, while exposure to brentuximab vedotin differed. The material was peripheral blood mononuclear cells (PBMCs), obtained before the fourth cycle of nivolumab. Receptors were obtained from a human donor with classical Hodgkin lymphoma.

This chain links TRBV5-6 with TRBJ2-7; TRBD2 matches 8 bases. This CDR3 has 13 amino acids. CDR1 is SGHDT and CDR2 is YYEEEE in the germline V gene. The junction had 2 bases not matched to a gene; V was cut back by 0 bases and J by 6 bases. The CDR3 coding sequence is TGTGCCAGCAGCTTGGGACTAGCGAGCGAGCAGTACTTC. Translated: CASSLGLASEQYF.

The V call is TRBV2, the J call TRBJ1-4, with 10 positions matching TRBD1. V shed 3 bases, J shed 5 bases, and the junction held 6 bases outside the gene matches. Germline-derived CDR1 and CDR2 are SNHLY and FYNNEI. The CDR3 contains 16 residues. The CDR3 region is CASSDWTGGRNEKLFF. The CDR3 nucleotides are TGTGCCAGCAGTGATTGGACAGGGGGGAGGAATGAAAAACTGTTTTTT. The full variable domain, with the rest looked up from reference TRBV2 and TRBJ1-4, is EPEVTQTPSHQVTQMGQEVILRCVPISNHLYFYWYRQILGQKVEFLVSFYNNEISEKSEIFDDQFSVERPDGSNFTLKIRSTKLEDSAMYFCASSDWTGGRNEKLFFGSGTQLSVL.

CDR3 coding DNA: TGCGCCAGCAGCCAAGGGCCAAAATTTGTAGACCGACTCGTCGATCAGCCCCAGCATTTT. It is translated as CASSQGPKFVDRLVDQPQHF. The genes are TRBV4-1 and TRBJ1-5; D is ambiguous. The CDR3 runs 20 residues. CDR1 and CDR2 (germline): MGHRA, YSYEKL. Trimming pared 1 base from V and 5 bases from J, leaving 27 bases between.

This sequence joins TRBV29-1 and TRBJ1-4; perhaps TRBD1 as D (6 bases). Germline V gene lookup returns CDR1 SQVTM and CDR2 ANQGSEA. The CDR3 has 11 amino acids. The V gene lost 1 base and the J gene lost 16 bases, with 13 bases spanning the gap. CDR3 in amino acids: CSVEAEPGAFF. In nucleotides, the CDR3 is TGCAGCGTTGAAGCCGAACCGGGGGCGTTTTTT.

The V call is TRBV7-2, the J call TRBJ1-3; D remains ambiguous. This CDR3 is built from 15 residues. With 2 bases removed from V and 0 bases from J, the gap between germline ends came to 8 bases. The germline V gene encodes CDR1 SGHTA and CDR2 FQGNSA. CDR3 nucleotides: TGTGCCAGCAGCTTATTTCTATACTCTGGAAACACCATATATTTT. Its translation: CASSLFLYSGNTIYF.

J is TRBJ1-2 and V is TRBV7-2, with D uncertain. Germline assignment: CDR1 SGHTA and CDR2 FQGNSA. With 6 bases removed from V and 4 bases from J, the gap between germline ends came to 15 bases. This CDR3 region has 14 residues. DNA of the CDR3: TGTGCCAGCAGGCCCTGGGAGACGAGCTATGGCTACACCTTC. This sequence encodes CASRPWETSYGYTF.

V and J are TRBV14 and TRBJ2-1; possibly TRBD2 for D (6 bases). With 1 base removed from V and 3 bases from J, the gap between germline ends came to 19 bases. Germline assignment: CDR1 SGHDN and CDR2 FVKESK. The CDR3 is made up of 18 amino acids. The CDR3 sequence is CASSQVRSLALRYNEQFF. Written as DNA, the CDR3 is TGTGCCAGCAGCCAAGTAAGAAGTCTAGCGCTCCGCTACAATGAGCAGTTCTTC.

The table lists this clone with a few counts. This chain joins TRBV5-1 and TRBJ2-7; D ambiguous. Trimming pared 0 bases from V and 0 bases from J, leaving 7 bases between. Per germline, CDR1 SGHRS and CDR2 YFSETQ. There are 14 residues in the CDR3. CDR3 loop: CASSLDSSSYEQYF. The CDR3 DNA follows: TGCGCCAGCAGCTTGGACAGTAGCTCCTACGAGCAGTACTTC.

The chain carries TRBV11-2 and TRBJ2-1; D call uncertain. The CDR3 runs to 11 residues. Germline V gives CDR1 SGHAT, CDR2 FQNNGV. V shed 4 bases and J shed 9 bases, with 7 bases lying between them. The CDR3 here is CASSSVVEQFF. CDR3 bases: TGTGCCAGCAGCTCAGTTGTTGAGCAGTTCTTC.

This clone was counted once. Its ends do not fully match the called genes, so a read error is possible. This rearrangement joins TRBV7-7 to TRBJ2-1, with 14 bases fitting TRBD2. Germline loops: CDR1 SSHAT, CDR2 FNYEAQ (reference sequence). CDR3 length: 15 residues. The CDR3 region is CASSAGLAGVDEQFF. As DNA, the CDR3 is TGTGCTAGCAGCGCGGGACTAGCGGGAGTTGATGAGCAGTTCTTC. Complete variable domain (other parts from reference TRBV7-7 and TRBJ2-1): GAGVSQSPRYKVTKRGQDVTLRCDPISSHATLYWYQQALGQGPEFLTYFNYEAQPDKSGLPSDRFSAERPEGSISTLTIQRTEQRDSAMYRCASSAGLAGVDEQFFGPGTRLTVL.

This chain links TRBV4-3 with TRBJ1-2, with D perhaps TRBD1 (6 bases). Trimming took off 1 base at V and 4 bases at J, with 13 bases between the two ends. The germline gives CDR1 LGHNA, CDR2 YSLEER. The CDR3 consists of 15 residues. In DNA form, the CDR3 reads TGCGCCAGCAGCCAAGGAACAGGGAATGCCTATGGCTACACCTTC. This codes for CASSQGTGNAYGYTF.

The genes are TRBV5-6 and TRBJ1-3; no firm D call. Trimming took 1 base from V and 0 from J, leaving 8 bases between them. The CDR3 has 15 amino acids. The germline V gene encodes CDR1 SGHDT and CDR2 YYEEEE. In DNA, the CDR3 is TGTGCCAGCAGCTTGAGGCGGAACTCTGGAAACACCATATATTTT. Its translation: CASSLRRNSGNTIYF.

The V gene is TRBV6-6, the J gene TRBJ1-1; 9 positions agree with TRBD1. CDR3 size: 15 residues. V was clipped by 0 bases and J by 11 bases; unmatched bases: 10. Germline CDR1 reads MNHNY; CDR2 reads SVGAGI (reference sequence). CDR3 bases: TGTGCCAGCAGTTACTCATCTGACAGGGGGTCAGGGGCTTTCTTT. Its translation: CASSYSSDRGSGAFF.

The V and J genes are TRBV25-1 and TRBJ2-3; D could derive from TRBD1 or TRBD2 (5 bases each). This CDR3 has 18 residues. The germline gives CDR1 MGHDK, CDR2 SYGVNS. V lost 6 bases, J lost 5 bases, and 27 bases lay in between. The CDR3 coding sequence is TGTGCCAGCAGGGAGACCGGCTCTTGGGGATTGAGGGGAGATACGCAGTATTTT. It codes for CASRETGSWGLRGDTQYF.

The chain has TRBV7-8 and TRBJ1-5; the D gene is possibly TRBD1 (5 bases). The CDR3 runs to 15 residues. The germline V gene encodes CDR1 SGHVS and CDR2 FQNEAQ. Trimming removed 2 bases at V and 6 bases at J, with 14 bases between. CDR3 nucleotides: TGTGCCAGCAGCTTAAGGGCGAGACAGCCTCAGCCCCAGCATTTT. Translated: CASSLRARQPQPQHF.

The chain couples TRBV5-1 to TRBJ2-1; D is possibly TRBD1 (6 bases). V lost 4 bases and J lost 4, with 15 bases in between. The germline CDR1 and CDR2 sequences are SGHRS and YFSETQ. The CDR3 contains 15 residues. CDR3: CASSPIQGSYNEQFF. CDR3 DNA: TGCGCCAGCAGCCCCATCCAGGGGTCATACAATGAGCAGTTCTTC.

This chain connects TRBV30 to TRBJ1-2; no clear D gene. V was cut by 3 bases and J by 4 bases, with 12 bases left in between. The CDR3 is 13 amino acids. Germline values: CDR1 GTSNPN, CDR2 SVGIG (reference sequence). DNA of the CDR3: TGTGCCTGGAGGGGTGGAAGCGGCTATGGCTACACCTTC. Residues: CAWRGGSGYGYTF.

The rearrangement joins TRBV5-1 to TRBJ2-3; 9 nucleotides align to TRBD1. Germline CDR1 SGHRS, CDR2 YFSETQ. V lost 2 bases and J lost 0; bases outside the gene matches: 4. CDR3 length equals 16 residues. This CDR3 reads CASSLTGGSSTDTQYF. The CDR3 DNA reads TGCGCCAGCAGCTTAACAGGGGGCTCTAGCACAGATACGCAGTATTTT. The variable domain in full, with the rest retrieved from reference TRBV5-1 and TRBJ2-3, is KAGVTQTPRYLIKTRGQQVTLSCSPISGHRSVSWYQQTPGQGLQFLFEYFSETQRNKGNFPGRFSGRQFSNSRSEMNVSTLELGDSALYLCASSLTGGSSTDTQYFGPGTRLTVL.

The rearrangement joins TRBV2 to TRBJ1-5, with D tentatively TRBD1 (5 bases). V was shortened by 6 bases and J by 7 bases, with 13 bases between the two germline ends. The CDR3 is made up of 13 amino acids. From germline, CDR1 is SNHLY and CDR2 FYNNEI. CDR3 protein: CASSQRGPQPQHF. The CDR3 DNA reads TGTGCCAGCAGCCAGAGGGGCCCCCAGCCCCAGCATTTT.

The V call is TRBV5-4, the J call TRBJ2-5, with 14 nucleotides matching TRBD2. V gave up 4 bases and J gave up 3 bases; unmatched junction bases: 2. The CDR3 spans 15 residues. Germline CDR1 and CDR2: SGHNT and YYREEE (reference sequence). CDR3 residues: CASSQGLAGEETQYF. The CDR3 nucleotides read TGTGCCAGCAGCCAGGGACTAGCGGGAGAAGAGACCCAGTACTTC.

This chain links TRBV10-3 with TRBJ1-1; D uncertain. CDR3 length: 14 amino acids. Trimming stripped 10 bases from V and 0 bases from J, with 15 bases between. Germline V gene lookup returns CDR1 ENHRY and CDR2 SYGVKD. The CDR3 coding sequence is TGTGCCACTTCTTTGGCCAGTATGAACACTGAAGCTTTCTTT. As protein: CATSLASMNTEAFF.